The 6 T cell receptor beta chains presented below share a single source sample, sequenced in a study of blood T cell repertoires in COVID-19. The method was immunoSEQ multiplex PCR; TCRdb's version includes in-frame clones alone and lacks a portion of them. Of roughly 180,000 clones detected, roughly 90% appear once; the ten largest clones hold around 21%. The sequencing sample was made of peripheral blood. The receptors originated from a man in his 70s with active or convalescent COVID-19.

This clone was picked up one time. The germline gene is not matched at one end of the junction; a read error may be the cause. The chain recombines TRBV28 with TRBJ2-7, with D tentatively TRBD2 (7 bases). This CDR3 contains 14 residues. Germline-derived CDR1 and CDR2 are MDHEN and SYDVKM. CDR3 sequence (DNA): TGTGCCAGCAGTTTGTTGGGGGGGGCCTACGGGCAGTACTTC. Its protein product is CASSLLGGAYGQYF. Together with reference TRBV28 and TRBJ2-7, the CDR3 gives the full variable domain: DVKVTQSSRYLVKRTGEKVFLECVQDMDHENMFWYRQDPGLGLRLIYFSYDVKMKEKGDIPEGYSVSREKKERFSLILESASTNQTSMYLCASSLLGGAYGQYFGPGTRLTVT.

V gene TRBV18 combines with J gene TRBJ1-1; perhaps TRBD1 as D (6 bases). Trimming removed 2 bases from V and 1 base from J, with 11 bases in between. CDR3 length: 15 residues. Germline V lookup: CDR1 KGHSH, CDR2 LQKENI. CDR3 nucleotide sequence: TGTGCCAGCTCACCAGGCAGGGGACGGAACACTGAAGCTTTCTTT. Translating it yields CASSPGRGRNTEAFF.

J is TRBJ2-1 and V is TRBV19; TRBD2 matches at 12 bases. Germline V gene sequence: CDR1 LNHDA, CDR2 SQIVND (reference sequence). The CDR3 contains 13 residues. V lost 7 bases and J lost 7; bases outside the gene matches: 2. The CDR3 reads CASKLAGGNEQFF. The DNA of the CDR3 is TGTGCCAGTAAACTAGCGGGAGGAAATGAGCAGTTCTTC. The full variable domain, with the rest looked up from reference TRBV19 and TRBJ2-1, is DGGITQSPKYLFRKEGQNVTLSCEQNLNHDAMYWYRQDPGQGLRLIYYSQIVNDFQKGDIAEGYSVSREKKESFPLTVTSAQKNPTAFYLCASKLAGGNEQFFGPGTRLTVL.

The rearrangement joins TRBV6-1 to TRBJ2-7; 8 positions match TRBD2. From germline, CDR1 is MNHNS and CDR2 SASEGT. This CDR3 comprises 18 residues. V trimming: 0 bases; J trimming: 6 bases; junction bases outside the gene matches: 16. CDR3 amino acids: CASSEAGLVWAGGGEQYF. As DNA, the CDR3 is TGTGCCAGCAGTGAAGCGGGCTTGGTGTGGGCGGGAGGAGGCGAGCAGTACTTC.

This clone was recorded once. The genes are TRBV29-1 and TRBJ2-3; 8 bases line up with TRBD1. The germline CDR1 and CDR2 sequences are SQVTM and ANQGSEA. The CDR3 has 12 residues. Trimming cost V 5 bases and J 6 bases; bases outside gene matches: 4. The CDR3 reads CSVHRGDDTQYF. The CDR3 nucleotides are TGCAGCGTTCACAGGGGGGACGATACGCAGTATTTT.

Points on this clone: The sample has other DNA sequences that encode this CDR3 too. The genes are TRBV11-2 and TRBJ1-2; D is perhaps TRBD1 (6 bases). CDR1 is SGHAT, CDR2 FQNNGV, per germline. The CDR3 runs 13 residues. Trimming left V 0 bases short and J 4 bases short, with 6 bases between. The CDR3 DNA reads TGTGCCAGCAGCTTAGACAGGGGCTATGGCTACACCTTC. It specifies CASSLDRGYGYTF.